This is a list of T cell receptor beta chains from one sample in a study of cytomegalovirus exposure and HLA in healthy donors. Assay used: immunoSEQ multiplex PCR; TCRdb lists only in-frame clones, some missing. The repertoire holds under 250,000 clones, around 79% seen once, with 4% to 4.5% in the top ten. The sequenced material came from PBMCs. The receptors stem from a woman aged 25 to 45 in good health and CMV-seropositive. Each CDR3 is given with its conserved first and last residue.

V gene	CDR3 protein
TRBV6-6	CASGRSGGGGELFF
TRBV7-6	CASSSDRSSYEQYF
TRBV13	CASSSRTGEEYNEQFF
TRBV27	CASSFSGTEAFF
TRBV5-1	CASSVENRPSYEQYF
TRBV30	CAWSVDRFEQYF
TRBV4-2	CASSLGTTRNTGELFF
TRBV19	CASSKIPRDTNYEQYF
TRBV7-8	CASSSREGGSYEQYF
TRBV4-1	CASSQPGRQPQHF
TRBV10-3	CVISETGGSVFAGELFF
TRBV10-3	CAISERGGRYSNQPQHF
TRBV7-9	CASRRDSSEETQYF
TRBV5-5	CASRAGTGLGYGYTF
TRBV5-1	CASSLALGEGGYTF
TRBV6-5	CASSLRSGVGDQPQHF
TRBV9	CASSVADGNQETQYF
TRBV29-1	CSVGGAGPSGANVLTF
TRBV7-9	CASSENNEQFF
TRBV23-1	CARTFQGQGFATNEKLFF
TRBV7-2	CASSLVPLGGASYNSPLHF
TRBV6-5	CASSKTGLYTEAFF
TRBV5-1	CASSPAWGQGEINSPLHF
TRBV7-9	CASFVRAGPRDEQFF